The clone carrying this TCR beta chain showed up just once. Its matching antigen is unknown. The sample is drawn from a study of T-cell reconstitution after alpha-beta-depleted transplantation in children. Study results and limitations: Some patients' high day-60 TCRbeta diversity was attributed to recipient cells surviving conditioning. Expanded graft clones numbering several hundred reportedly gave rise to alpha-beta T cells about two months after transplant. One year post-transplant, T-cell counts and diversity were largely derived from T cells produced anew.

The CDR3 covers 16 residues. Unmatched junction bases numbered 6, after V lost 2 bases and J lost 6 bases. Germline assignment: CDR1 LGHNA and CDR2 YNFKEQ. This sample's TCRbeta library carried unique molecular identifier barcodes. TCRdb analysed the PCR reads with MiXCR anew, one entry per CDR3 protein. This sample yields about 470,000 distinct CDR3 sequences, of which 43% are seen a single time; under 30% belongs to the top ten. The receptor's source is a girl aged 2 to 10 with aplastic anemia, due to receive a stem cell transplant. The specimen was PBMCs, collected before TCRalphabeta/CD19-depleted stem cell transplant. This chain links TRBV4-2 with TRBJ2-2; 10 nucleotides align to TRBD1. The CDR3 is CASSQPDRGKAGELFF. The CDR3 bases are TGTGCCAGCAGCCAACCGGACAGGGGGAAGGCCGGGGAGCTGTTTTTT.